This TCR beta chain stems from a study of T cells in Graves' hyperthyroidism and ophthalmopathy. For this clonotype: Its matching antigen is unknown.

The CDR3 runs 15 residues. V lost 3 bases and J 9 bases, leaving 21 bases between the germline ends. CDR1 is MNHNS, CDR2 SASEGT, per germline. Regions amplified from RNA transcripts were the TCR beta CDR3 regions. HTBI primers were the set used in a first-round RT-PCR of the TCR CDR3. TCRdb re-analysed the multiplex PCR reads in MiXCR, keeping a single row per CDR3 protein. The sample yields fewer than 700,000 distinct CDR3 sequences, approximately 17% seen once. The study's findings and limits: Ophthalmopathy was identified by the model a median around 5.9 months ahead of onset.

The chain has TRBV6-1 and TRBJ2-7; D is uncertain. The receptor was isolated from a woman aged 18-35 years with Graves' ophthalmopathy. The sequencing input was blood. The CDR3 spells CASSDSGSSPFGQYF. DNA for the CDR3: TGTGCCAGCAGTGATAGTGGCTCATCCCCCTTTGGGCAGTACTTC.